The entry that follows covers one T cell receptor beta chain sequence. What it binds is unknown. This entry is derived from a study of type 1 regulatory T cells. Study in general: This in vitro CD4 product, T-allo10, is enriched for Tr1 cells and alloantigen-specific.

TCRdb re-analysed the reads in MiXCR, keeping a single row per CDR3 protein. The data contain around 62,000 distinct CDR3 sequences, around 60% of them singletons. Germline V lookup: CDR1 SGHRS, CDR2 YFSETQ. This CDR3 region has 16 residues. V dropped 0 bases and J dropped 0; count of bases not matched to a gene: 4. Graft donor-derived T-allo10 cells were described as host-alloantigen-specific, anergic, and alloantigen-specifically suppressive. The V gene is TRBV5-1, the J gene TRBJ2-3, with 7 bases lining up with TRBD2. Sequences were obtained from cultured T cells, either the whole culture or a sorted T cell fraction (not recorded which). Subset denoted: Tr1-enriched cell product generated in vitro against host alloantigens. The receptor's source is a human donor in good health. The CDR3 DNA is TGCGCCAGCAGCTTGGCCCGCGGGAGTAGCACAGATACGCAGTATTTT. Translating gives CASSLARGSSTDTQYF.